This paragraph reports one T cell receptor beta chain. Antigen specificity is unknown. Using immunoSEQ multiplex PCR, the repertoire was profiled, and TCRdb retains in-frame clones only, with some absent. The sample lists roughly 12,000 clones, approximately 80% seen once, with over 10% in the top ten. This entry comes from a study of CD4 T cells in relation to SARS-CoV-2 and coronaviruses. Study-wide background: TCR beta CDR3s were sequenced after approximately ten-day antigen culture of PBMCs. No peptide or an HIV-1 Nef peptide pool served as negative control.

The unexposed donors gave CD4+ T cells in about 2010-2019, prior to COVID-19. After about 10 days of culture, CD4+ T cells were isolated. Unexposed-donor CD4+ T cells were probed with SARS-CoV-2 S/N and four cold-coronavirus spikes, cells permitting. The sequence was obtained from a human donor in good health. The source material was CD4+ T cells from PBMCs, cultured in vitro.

CDR3 in amino acids: CASSSIEEKLFF. Here the CDR3 DNA reads TGTGCCAGCAGCTCCATCGAGGAAAAACTGTTTTTT. This chain connects TRBV9 to TRBJ1-4; D call uncertain. Trimming stripped 4 bases from V and 8 bases from J, with 9 bases between. The CDR3 consists of 12 residues. Germline-derived CDR1 and CDR2 are SGDLS and YYNGEE.